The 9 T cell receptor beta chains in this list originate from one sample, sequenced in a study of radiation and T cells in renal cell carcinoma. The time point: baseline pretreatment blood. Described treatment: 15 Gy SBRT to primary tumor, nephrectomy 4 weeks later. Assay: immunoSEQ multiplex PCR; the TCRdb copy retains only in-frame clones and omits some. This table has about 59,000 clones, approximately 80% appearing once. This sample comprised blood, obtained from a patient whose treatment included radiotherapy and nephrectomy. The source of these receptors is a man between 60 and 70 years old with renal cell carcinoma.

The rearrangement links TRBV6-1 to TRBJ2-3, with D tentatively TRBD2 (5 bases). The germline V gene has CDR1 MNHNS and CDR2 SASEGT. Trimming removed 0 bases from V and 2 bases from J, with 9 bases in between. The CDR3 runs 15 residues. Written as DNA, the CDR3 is TGTGCCAGCAGTGAAGCAGTGGAGGCCACAGATACGCAGTATTTT. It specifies CASSEAVEATDTQYF.

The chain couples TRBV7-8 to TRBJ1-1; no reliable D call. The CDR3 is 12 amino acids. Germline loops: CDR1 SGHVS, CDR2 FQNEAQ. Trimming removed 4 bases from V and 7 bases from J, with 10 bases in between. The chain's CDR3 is CASSYGPNEAFF. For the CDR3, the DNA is TGTGCCAGCAGCTACGGGCCCAATGAAGCTTTCTTT.

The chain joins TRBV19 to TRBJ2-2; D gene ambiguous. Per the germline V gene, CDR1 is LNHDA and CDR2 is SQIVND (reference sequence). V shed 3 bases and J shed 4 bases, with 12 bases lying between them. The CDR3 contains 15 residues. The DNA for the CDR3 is TGTGCCAGTAGTATCCCAGGAATCGGCACCGGGGAGCTGTTTTTT. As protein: CASSIPGIGTGELFF.

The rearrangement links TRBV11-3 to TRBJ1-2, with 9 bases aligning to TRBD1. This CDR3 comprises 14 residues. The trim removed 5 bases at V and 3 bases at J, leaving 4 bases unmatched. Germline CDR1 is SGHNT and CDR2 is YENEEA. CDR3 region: CASSHRGRDYGYTF. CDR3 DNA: TGTGCCAGCAGCCACAGGGGGCGCGACTATGGCTACACCTTC.

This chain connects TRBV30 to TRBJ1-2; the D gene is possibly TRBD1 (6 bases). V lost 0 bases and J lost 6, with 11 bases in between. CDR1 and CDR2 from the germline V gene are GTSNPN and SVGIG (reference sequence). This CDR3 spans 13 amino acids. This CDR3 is CAWSVRGSDGYTF. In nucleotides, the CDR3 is TGTGCCTGGAGTGTAAGGGGGTCTGATGGCTACACCTTC.

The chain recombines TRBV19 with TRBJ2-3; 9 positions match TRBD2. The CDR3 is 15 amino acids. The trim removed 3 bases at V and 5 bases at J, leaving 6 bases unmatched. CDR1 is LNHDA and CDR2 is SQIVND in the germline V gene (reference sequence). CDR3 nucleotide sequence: TGTGCCAGTAGTATGTCTGCGGGAGGGCGAGATACGCAGTATTTT. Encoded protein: CASSMSAGGRDTQYF.

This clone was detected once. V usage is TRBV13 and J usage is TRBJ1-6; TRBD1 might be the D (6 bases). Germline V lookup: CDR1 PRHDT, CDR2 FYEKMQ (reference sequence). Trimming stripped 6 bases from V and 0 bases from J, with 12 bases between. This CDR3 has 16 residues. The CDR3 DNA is TGTGCCAGCAGTTTTACAGGGAGCTCCTATAATTCACCCCTCCACTTT. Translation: CASSFTGSSYNSPLHF.

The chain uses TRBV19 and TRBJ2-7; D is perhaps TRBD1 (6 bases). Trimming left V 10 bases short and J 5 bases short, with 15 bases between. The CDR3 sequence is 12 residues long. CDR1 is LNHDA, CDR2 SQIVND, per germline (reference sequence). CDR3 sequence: CAIGGRGNEQYV. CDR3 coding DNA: TGTGCCATAGGCGGCAGGGGTAACGAGCAGTACGTC.

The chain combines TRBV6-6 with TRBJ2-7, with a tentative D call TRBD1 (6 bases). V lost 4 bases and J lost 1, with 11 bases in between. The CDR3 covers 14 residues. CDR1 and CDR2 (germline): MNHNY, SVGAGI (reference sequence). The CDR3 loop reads CASSWTDDSYEQYF. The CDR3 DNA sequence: TGTGCCAGCAGTTGGACAGACGATTCCTACGAGCAGTACTTC.